The 17 T cell receptor beta chains presented below share a single source sample, sequenced in a study of T cell responses to AZD1222 COVID-19 vaccine. Using immunoSEQ multiplex PCR, the repertoire was profiled, and TCRdb retains in-frame clones only, with some absent. Among around 130,000 clones listed, about 88% were seen once. The sample consisted of peripheral blood, taken on day 0 of MenACWY control vaccination. These receptors were obtained from an adult in good health.

The CDR3 region has the DNA TGTGCCAGTAGAAGCCAGGGGGAAGAAAAACTGTTTTTT. Translating it yields CASRSQGEEKLFF. J is TRBJ1-4 and V is TRBV19; TRBD1 agrees at 7 bases. Germline CDR1 reads LNHDA; CDR2 reads SQIVND (reference sequence). The CDR3 has 13 amino acids. V was pared by 6 bases and J by 8 bases, with 6 bases of the junction left unmatched.

The chain links TRBV3-1 (or the pseudogene TRBV3-2) to TRBJ2-4; unclear D gene. This CDR3 has 15 residues. Trimming pared 1 base from V and 7 bases from J, leaving 14 bases between. Germline V CDR1 and CDR2: LGHDT, YNNKEL (reference sequence). The DNA for the CDR3 is TGTGCCAGCAGCCAAGCGTCTGATAGACGGAACATTCAGTACTTC. Translation: CASSQASDRRNIQYF.

The chain employs TRBV9 and TRBJ2-1; D unresolved. Germline V gene sequence: CDR1 SGDLS, CDR2 YYNGEE. Deletions cut 2 bases from V and 6 bases from J, with 3 bases between. The CDR3 covers 11 residues. CDR3 amino acids: CASSVSNEQFF. CDR3 sequence (DNA): TGTGCCAGCAGCGTCTCCAATGAGCAGTTCTTC.

The chain joins TRBV9 to TRBJ2-7, with 8 bases fitting TRBD1. This CDR3 is built from 15 residues. Germline loops: CDR1 SGDLS, CDR2 YYNGEE. J was trimmed by 3 bases and V by 2 bases; bases with no gene match: 7. The CDR3: CASSVSQDRGYEQYF. As DNA, the CDR3 is TGTGCCAGCAGCGTGAGCCAAGACAGGGGCTACGAGCAGTACTTC.

The sample holds one count of this clone. V and J are TRBV3-1 (or the pseudogene TRBV3-2) and TRBJ1-6; the D is unclear. This CDR3 comprises 13 residues. Trimming took off 3 bases at V and 10 bases at J, with 10 bases between the two ends. CDR1 LGHDT and CDR2 YNNKEL come from the germline V gene (reference sequence). The CDR3 sequence is CASSHLGSSPLHF. The DNA of the CDR3 is TGTGCCAGCAGCCATTTGGGAAGCTCACCCCTCCACTTT.

V usage is TRBV4-1 and J usage is TRBJ1-1, with D unclear. This CDR3 region has 16 residues. Looked up from germline, CDR1 is MGHRA and CDR2 is YSYEKL. The V end was cut by 1 base, the J end by 4 bases, with 16 bases between. For the CDR3, the DNA is TGCGCCAGCAGCCAAGTTTGGGCAAGTTCGAGCACTGAAGCTTTCTTT. As protein: CASSQVWASSSTEAFF.

The CDR3 DNA is TGTGCCAGTAGTTCTCTCGAGGGACAGATTGACTATGGCTACACCTTC. Protein sequence: CASSSLEGQIDYGYTF. The chain combines TRBV19 with TRBJ1-2; 7 bases align to TRBD1. Per the germline V gene, CDR1 is LNHDA and CDR2 is SQIVND (reference sequence). The CDR3 is 16 amino acids. With 5 bases clipped from V and 3 bases from J, the junction kept 12 bases outside the gene matches.

The chain joins TRBV3-1 (or the pseudogene TRBV3-2) to TRBJ1-2, with TRBD1 matching 7 bases. The junction had 6 bases not matched to a gene; V was cut back by 3 bases and J by 5 bases. CDR1 and CDR2 from the germline V gene are LGHDT and YNNKEL (reference sequence). This CDR3 is built from 14 residues. The CDR3 bases are TGTGCCAGCAGCCACACAGGGGAGGGGTATGGCTACACCTTC. Encoded protein: CASSHTGEGYGYTF.

The sample holds one count of this clone. The chain couples TRBV27 to TRBJ2-3; D is possibly TRBD1 (5 bases). CDR3 size: 12 residues. V lost 5 bases and J lost 4, with 7 bases in between. Germline CDR1 is MNHEY and CDR2 is SMNVEV (reference sequence). CDR3 sequence (DNA): TGTGCCAGCAGTAGGGGATCAGATACGCAGTATTTT. Its translation is CASSRGSDTQYF.

CDR3 region: CSPRAGVGTEAFF. The CDR3 DNA is TGCAGCCCCCGGGCAGGGGTTGGAACTGAAGCTTTCTTT. The chain combines TRBV29-1 with TRBJ1-1; TRBD1 might be the D (6 bases). V was trimmed by 8 bases and J by 5 bases, leaving 18 bases between them. CDR1 is SQVTM and CDR2 is ANQGSEA in the germline V gene. The CDR3 has 13 amino acids.

V usage is TRBV19 and J usage is TRBJ2-2; possibly TRBD1 for D (5 bases). Trimming cost V 6 bases and J 4 bases, with 18 bases left between them. CDR1 and CDR2 from the germline V gene are LNHDA and SQIVND (reference sequence). This CDR3 spans 16 amino acids. The CDR3 sequence is CASSWGPAGGTGELFF. CDR3 coding DNA: TGTGCCAGTAGCTGGGGCCCAGCAGGTGGCACCGGGGAGCTGTTTTTT.

The gene calls are TRBV2 and TRBJ1-5; D is undetermined. The CDR3 spans 13 residues. V lost 2 bases and J lost 9, with 11 bases in between. CDR1 is SNHLY, CDR2 FYNNEI, per germline. The CDR3 here is CASSENREWPQHF. The CDR3, as DNA: TGTGCCAGCAGTGAAAACCGGGAATGGCCCCAGCATTTT.

The genes are TRBV29-1 and TRBJ2-1; 8 bases agree with TRBD1. The V segment lost 4 bases and the J segment 5 bases; nucleotides outside the gene matches: 22. Germline-derived CDR1 and CDR2 are SQVTM and ANQGSEA. There are 19 residues in the CDR3. The CDR3 DNA sequence: TGCAGCGTTGCCGCGGCGGCAAAGCGAGACAGGGGAACGGACAATGAGCAGTTCTTC. As protein: CSVAAAAKRDRGTDNEQFF.

The genes are TRBV28 and TRBJ1-3; D remains ambiguous. The germline gives CDR1 MDHEN, CDR2 SYDVKM. V lost 5 bases and J 0 bases, leaving 11 bases between the germline ends. The CDR3 is made up of 15 amino acids. DNA of the CDR3: TGTGCCAGCAGTGAAACCACCAGCTCTGGAAACACCATATATTTT. As protein: CASSETTSSGNTIYF.

This clone appeared a single time. This sequence joins TRBV9 and TRBJ1-1; D gene uncertain. Germline V gene sequence: CDR1 SGDLS, CDR2 YYNGEE. CDR3 length: 11 residues. The V and J ends lost 0 bases and 4 bases respectively, with 1 base between them. CDR3 coding DNA: TGTGCCAGCAGCGTAGCCACTGAAGCTTTCTTT. As protein: CASSVATEAFF.

The V call is TRBV24-1, the J call TRBJ2-1; no firm D call. Germline V gene lookup returns CDR1 KGHDR and CDR2 SFDVKD. The CDR3 spans 11 residues. Trimming removed 10 bases at V and 2 bases at J, with 5 bases between. The CDR3 bases are TGTGCCACAGGACCCTACAATGAGCAGTTCTTC. Its protein is CATGPYNEQFF.

The chain employs TRBV14 and TRBJ2-5, with D possibly matching TRBD2 (5 bases). Trimming pared 0 bases from V and 0 bases from J, leaving 11 bases between. The germline gives CDR1 SGHDN, CDR2 FVKESK. This CDR3 spans 16 amino acids. CDR3: CASSQDGGWYQETQYF. As DNA, the CDR3 is TGTGCCAGCAGCCAAGATGGCGGGTGGTACCAAGAGACCCAGTACTTC.